This TCR beta chain was recovered during a study of blood T cell repertoires in COVID-19. Overall study: Samples of COVID-19 (acute and convalescent) were obtained from the United States, Italy and Spain. In each case, the material was cDNA or gDNA derived from T cells, B-cell-depleted T cells, or PBMCs.

In the authors' methods: Reference gene primer amplification yielded estimated nucleated cell counts. Data came from immunoSEQ multiplex PCR; TCRdb stores just in-frame clones and leaves some out. D and trimming come from the DNA, and the V and J calls and clone size come from that table. The sample yields about 98,000 clones, about 80% seen once. This CDR3 is 13 amino acids long. Germline V CDR1 and CDR2: LGHNA, YNFKEQ. V lost 0 bases and J 5 bases, leaving 5 bases between the germline ends. V gene TRBV4-2 combines with J gene TRBJ1-3; D remains unclear. The source material was peripheral blood. The sequence derives from a man in his 70s with acute or convalescent COVID-19. The chain's CDR3 is CASSQESRNTIYF. In nucleotides, the CDR3 is TGTGCCAGCAGCCAAGAAAGCCGAAACACCATATATTTT.